In its sample, the clone carrying this T cell receptor (beta chain) was seen many times. Noted time point: patch test 1, 2 weeks after DPC sensitization. Stated treatment: therapeutic diphenylcyclopropenone sensitization with weekly scalp DPC. The total RNA was obtained from whole blood that was not fractionated. Each patch test followed a blood draw. These data belong to a study of human T cells and chemical hapten exposure. For the study at large: In the sensitization step, 2% DPC was placed on roughly 2 cm by roughly 2 cm of upper inner arm skin.

TCRdb fed the RACE reads into MiXCR, producing one record per CDR3 protein. The data contain around 39,000 distinct CDR3 sequences, more than 6% of them singletons. Germline V gene lookup returns CDR1 MNHEY and CDR2 SVGEGT. Trimming cost V 10 bases and J 3 bases; bases outside gene matches: 6. This CDR3 contains 15 residues. The clonotype comes from a young woman with alopecia areata. Some clones in this sample may be carry-over from other donors' samples. The specimen was whole blood, collected in connection with sensitization to the hapten diphenylcyclopropenone (DPC). The J gene is TRBJ2-6, the V gene TRBV6-2 or TRBV6-3; the match to TRBD1 covers 10 bases. CDR3 DNA: TGTGCCACCGGGACAGGGGTCGGTGGGGCCAACGTCCTGACTTTC. It translates to CATGTGVGGANVLTF.